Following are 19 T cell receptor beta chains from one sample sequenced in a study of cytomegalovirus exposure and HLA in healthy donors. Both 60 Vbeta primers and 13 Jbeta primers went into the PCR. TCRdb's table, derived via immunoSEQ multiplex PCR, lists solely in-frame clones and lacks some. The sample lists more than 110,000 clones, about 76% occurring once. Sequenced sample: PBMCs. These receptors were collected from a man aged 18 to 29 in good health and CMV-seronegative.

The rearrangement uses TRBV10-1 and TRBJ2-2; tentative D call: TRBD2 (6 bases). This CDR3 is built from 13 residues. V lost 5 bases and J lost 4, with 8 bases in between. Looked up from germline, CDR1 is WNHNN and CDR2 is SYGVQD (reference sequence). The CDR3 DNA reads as TGCGCCAGCAGTCAGGAGGGCACCGGGGAGCTGTTTTTT. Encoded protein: CASSQEGTGELFF.

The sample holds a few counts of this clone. As DNA, the CDR3 is TGCGCCAGCAGCCAGGCTGGAGCCTACGAGCAGTACTTC. Translating gives CASSQAGAYEQYF. This chain connects TRBV4-1 to TRBJ2-7; D uncertain. Trimming stripped 3 bases from V and 2 bases from J, with 8 bases between. This CDR3 region has 13 residues. CDR1 MGHRA and CDR2 YSYEKL come from the germline V gene.

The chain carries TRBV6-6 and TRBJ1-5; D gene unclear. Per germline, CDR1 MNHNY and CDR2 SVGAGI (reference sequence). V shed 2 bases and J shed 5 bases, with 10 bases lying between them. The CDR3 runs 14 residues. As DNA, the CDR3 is TGTGCCAGCAGTTACGGCAGGATTGATCAGCCCCAGCATTTT. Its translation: CASSYGRIDQPQHF.

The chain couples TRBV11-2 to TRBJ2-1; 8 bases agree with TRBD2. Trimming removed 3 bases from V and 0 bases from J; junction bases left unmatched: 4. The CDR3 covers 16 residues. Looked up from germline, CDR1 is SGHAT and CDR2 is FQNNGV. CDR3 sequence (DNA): TGTGCCAGCAGCTTGAGCGGGAGTCTCTCCTACAATGAGCAGTTCTTC. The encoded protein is CASSLSGSLSYNEQFF. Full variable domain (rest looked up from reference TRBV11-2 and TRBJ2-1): EAGVAQSPRYKIIEKRQSVAFWCNPISGHATLYWYQQILGQGPKLLIQFQNNGVVDDSQLPKDRFSAERLKGVDSTLKIQPAKLEDSAVYLCASSLSGSLSYNEQFFGPGTRLTVL.

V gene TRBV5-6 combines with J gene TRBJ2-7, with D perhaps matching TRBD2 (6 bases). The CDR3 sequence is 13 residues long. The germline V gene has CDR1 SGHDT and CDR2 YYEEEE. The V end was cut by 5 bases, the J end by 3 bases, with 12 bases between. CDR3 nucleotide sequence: TGTGCCAGCAGTCCGGGAGTGGGCTACGAGCAGTACTTC. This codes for CASSPGVGYEQYF.

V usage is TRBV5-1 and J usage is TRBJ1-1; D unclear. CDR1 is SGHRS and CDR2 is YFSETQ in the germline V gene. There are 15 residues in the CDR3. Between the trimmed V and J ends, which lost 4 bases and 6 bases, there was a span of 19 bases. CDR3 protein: CASSQGHGGSAEAFF. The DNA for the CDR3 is TGCGCCAGCAGCCAAGGTCATGGAGGGTCGGCTGAAGCTTTCTTT.

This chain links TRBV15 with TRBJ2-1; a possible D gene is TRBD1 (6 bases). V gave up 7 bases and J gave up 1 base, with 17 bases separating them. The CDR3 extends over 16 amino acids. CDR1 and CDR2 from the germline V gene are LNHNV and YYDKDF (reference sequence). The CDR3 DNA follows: TGTGCCACCACCCAAAACGGGGACACTTCCTACAATGAGCAGTTCTTC. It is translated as CATTQNGDTSYNEQFF.

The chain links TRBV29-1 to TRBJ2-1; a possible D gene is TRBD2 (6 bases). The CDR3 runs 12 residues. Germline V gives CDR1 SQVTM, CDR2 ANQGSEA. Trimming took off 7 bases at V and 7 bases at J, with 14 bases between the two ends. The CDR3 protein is CSAIDGGNEQFF. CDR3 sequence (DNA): TGCAGCGCCATCGATGGGGGGAATGAGCAGTTCTTC.

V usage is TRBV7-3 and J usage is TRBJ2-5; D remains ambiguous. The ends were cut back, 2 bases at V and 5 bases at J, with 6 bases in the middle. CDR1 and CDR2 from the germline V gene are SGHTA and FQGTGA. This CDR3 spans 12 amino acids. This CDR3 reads CASSLLGETQYF. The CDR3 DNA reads TGTGCCAGCAGCTTATTGGGCGAGACCCAGTACTTC.

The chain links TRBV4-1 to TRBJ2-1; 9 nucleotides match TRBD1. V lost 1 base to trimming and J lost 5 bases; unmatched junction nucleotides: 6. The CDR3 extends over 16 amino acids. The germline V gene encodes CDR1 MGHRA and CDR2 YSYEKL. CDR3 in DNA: TGCGCCAGCAGCCAAGGGCGGGGGACAGGGAACAATGAGCAGTTCTTC. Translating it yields CASSQGRGTGNNEQFF.

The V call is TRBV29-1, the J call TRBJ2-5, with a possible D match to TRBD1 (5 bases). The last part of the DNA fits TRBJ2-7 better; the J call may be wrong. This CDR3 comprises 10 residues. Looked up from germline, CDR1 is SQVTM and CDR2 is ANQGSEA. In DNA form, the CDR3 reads TGCAGCGTCAGGGACTACGAGCAGTACTTC. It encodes CSVRDYEQYF.

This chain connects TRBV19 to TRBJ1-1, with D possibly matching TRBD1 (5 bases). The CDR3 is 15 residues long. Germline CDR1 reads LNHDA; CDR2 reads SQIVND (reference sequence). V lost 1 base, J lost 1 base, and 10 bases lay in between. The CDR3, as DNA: TGTGCCAGTAGTATAGGTGACAGCTCGAACACTGAAGCTTTCTTT. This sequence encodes CASSIGDSSNTEAFF. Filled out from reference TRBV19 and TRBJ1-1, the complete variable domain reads DGGITQSPKYLFRKEGQNVTLSCEQNLNHDAMYWYRQDPGQGLRLIYYSQIVNDFQKGDIAEGYSVSREKKESFPLTVTSAQKNPTAFYLCASSIGDSSNTEAFFGQGTRLTVV.

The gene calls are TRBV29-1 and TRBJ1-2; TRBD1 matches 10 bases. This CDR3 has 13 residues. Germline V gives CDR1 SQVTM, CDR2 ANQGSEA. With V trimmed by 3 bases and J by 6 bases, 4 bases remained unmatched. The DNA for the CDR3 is TGCAGCGTTGAGGGACAGGGGAGCAATGGCTACACCTTC. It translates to CSVEGQGSNGYTF.

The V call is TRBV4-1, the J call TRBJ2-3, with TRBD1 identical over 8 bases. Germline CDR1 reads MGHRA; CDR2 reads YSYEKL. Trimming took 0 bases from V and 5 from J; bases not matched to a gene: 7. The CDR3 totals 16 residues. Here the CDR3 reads CASSQEGRGRIDTQYF. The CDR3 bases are TGCGCCAGCAGCCAAGAGGGCAGGGGGCGTATAGATACGCAGTATTTT.

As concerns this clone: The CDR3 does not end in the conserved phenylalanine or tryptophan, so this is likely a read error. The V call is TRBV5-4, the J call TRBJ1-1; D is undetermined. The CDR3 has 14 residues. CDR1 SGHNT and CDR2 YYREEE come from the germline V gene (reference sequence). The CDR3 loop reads CANSLGGLNTEAFL. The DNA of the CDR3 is TGTGCCAACAGCTTGGGAGGGCTGAACACTGAAGCTTTCCTT.

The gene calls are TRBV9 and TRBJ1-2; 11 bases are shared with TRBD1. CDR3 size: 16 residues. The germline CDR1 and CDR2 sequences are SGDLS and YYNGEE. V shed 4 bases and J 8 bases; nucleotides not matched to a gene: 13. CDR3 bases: TGTGCCAGCAGCCCGGTACTAGGACAGGGGGCTTGGGGCTACACCTTC. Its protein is CASSPVLGQGAWGYTF. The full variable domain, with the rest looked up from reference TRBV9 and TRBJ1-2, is DSGVTQTPKHLITATGQRVTLRCSPRSGDLSVYWYQQSLDQGLQFLIQYYNGEERAKGNILERFSAQQFPDLHSELNLSSLELGDSALYFCASSPVLGQGAWGYTFGSGTRLTVV.

CDR3 residues: CASSFPSGTSGSKSSYNEQFF. DNA for the CDR3: TGTGCCAGCAGTTTCCCCTCCGGGACTAGCGGGAGTAAAAGCTCCTACAATGAGCAGTTCTTC. The chain is built from TRBV28 and TRBJ2-1; TRBD2 aligns across 14 bases. Germline CDR1 MDHEN, CDR2 SYDVKM. Trimming cost V 3 bases and J 0 bases; bases outside gene matches: 13. The CDR3 is made up of 21 amino acids.

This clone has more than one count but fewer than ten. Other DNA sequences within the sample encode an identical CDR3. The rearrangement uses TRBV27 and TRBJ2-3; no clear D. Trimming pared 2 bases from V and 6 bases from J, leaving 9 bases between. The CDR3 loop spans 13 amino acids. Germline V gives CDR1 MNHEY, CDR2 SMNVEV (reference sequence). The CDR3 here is CASSLIREDTQYF. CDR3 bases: TGTGCCAGCAGTTTAATCCGTGAGGATACGCAGTATTTT.

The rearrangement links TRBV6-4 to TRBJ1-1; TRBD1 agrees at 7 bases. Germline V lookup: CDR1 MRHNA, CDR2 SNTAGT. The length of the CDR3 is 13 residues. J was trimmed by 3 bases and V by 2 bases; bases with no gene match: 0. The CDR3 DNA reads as TGTGCCAGCAGTGACAGGGGGCACACTGAAGCTTTCTTT. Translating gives CASSDRGHTEAFF.